This T cell receptor (beta chain) emerged from a study of T cell repertoires in cytomegalovirus infection. About the study: An indication of both CMV infection and matching HLA type came from public TCR beta signatures.

This CDR3 spans 15 amino acids. Germline trimming cut 7 bases from V and 6 bases from J; bases unmatched to any gene: 6. The germline V gene has CDR1 SNHLY and CDR2 FYNNEI. TCRdb itself ran the reads through MiXCR, one entry per CDR3 protein. The table has fewer than 950,000 distinct CDR3 sequences, approximately 30% seen once; the top ten hold 9.5% to 15%. Overall study findings and caveats: Carriage of CMV together with the relevant HLA was identifiable through cumulative public TCR beta family frequency. The ex vivo response showed dominance by HLA-C-restricted CMV-specific TCR beta clonotypes.

A remark on this clonotype: Its antigen is unknown.

The starting material was cultured CD8+ T cells from PBMCs, obtained from culture after CMV antigen stimulation. This sequence was found in a human donor in good health (CMV status not recorded). Some clones in this sample may be carry-over from other donors' samples. This chain connects TRBV2 to TRBJ2-2; 12 nucleotides align to TRBD2. The CDR3 coding sequence is TGTGCCAGCATGCCTAGCGGGGGGGCCTCCGGGGAGCTGTTTTTT. This translates into CASMPSGGASGELFF.